This T cell receptor beta chain was observed in a study of blood T cells in healthy people across ages. Peripheral blood, approximately 10 milliliters per donor, was collected. No fewer than 6 million PBMCs went into each sample. The authors ran a second PCR of about 6 to 11 cycles using a sample-barcoded 5' primer and a J-beta primer mix. MiXCR, applied by TCRdb to the 5' RACE reads, yields one record per CDR3 protein. The table shows around 1,000,000 distinct CDR3 sequences, with about 25% occurring only once. Germline loops: CDR1 SGDLS, CDR2 YYNGEE. V was shortened by 3 bases and J by 0 bases, with 10 bases between the two germline ends. The CDR3 is 15 amino acids. This clonotype was seen a few times. These records were also assigned to another study, of T cells of mothers and their children. From that report: Material was donated by three healthy Caucasian mothers and their six children. The authors found no persistent microchimeric T cell clones.

The sequencing sample was made of blood. The chain carries TRBV9 and TRBJ1-3, with D maybe TRBD1 (5 bases). This clonotype was sampled from a girl aged 2-10 years in good health. The CDR3 region has the DNA TGTGCCAGCAGCGGAGAGGGGTACTCTGGAAACACCATATATTTT. Translation gives CASSGEGYSGNTIYF.